These 30 T cell receptor beta chains were all obtained from the same sample, sequenced in a study of control samples from healthy donors and cancer patients. Assay: immunoSEQ multiplex PCR; the TCRdb copy retains only in-frame clones and omits some. The sample lists 100,000 to 150,000 clones; approximately 92% were seen once. The sequenced sample was PBMCs. The receptors come from a man older than 75 with head and neck cancer.

This rearrangement joins TRBV5-5 to TRBJ2-7; the match to TRBD1 covers 7 bases. The germline V gene has CDR1 SGHKS and CDR2 YYEKEE (reference sequence). The ends lost 4 bases at V and 0 bases at J; junction bases unmatched: 4. The length of the CDR3 is 14 residues. CDR3 DNA sequence: TGTGCCAGCAGCCCAGGGGGATACTCCTACGAGCAGTACTTC. Translating gives CASSPGGYSYEQYF.

This clone came up once. CDR3 sequence (DNA): TGTGCCAGCTCACCCCTGGGGGGAAACACCGGGGAGCTGTTTTTT. Residues: CASSPLGGNTGELFF. This chain uses TRBV18 with TRBJ2-2; the D gene is possibly TRBD2 (6 bases). Trimming shortened V by 3 bases and J by 2 bases, and 10 bases separated the two germline ends. Germline CDR1 is KGHSH and CDR2 is LQKENI. There are 15 residues in the CDR3.

The V call is TRBV5-4, the J call TRBJ2-5; 11 bases line up with TRBD2. V gave up 5 bases and J gave up 1 base; unmatched junction bases: 4. The CDR3 covers 15 residues. The germline V gene has CDR1 SGHNT and CDR2 YYREEE (reference sequence). The DNA of the CDR3 is TGTGCCAGCAGTTCGGGACTAGCGGCCCAAGAGACCCAGTACTTC. It yields the protein CASSSGLAAQETQYF.

This chain connects TRBV5-1 to TRBJ1-1; D call uncertain. V was clipped by 4 bases and J by 1 base, with 11 bases between them. The CDR3 length is 14 residues. Germline V gene data show CDR1 as SGHRS and CDR2 as YFSETQ. CDR3 bases: TGCGCCAGCAGCCTCTCAGCGGGGAACACTGAAGCTTTCTTT. Its protein product is CASSLSAGNTEAFF.

The rearrangement joins TRBV6-2 or TRBV6-3 to TRBJ1-2; maybe TRBD1 (5 bases). CDR1 is MNHEY, CDR2 SVGEGT, per germline. The CDR3 is 15 amino acids. The V and J ends lost 5 bases and 4 bases respectively, with 17 bases between them. The CDR3 region has the DNA TGTGCCAGCAGTCGCCCCGTCGACAGCCTCTATGGCTACACCTTC. As protein: CASSRPVDSLYGYTF.

V usage is TRBV5-6 and J usage is TRBJ1-6; no reliable D call. V shed 0 bases and J shed 9 bases, with 10 bases lying between them. This CDR3 is 14 amino acids long. The germline gives CDR1 SGHDT, CDR2 YYEEEE. Here the CDR3 reads CASSLVGGLSPLHF. The CDR3 coding sequence is TGTGCCAGCAGCTTGGTGGGAGGACTTTCACCCCTCCACTTT. Variable domain in full (rest from reference TRBV5-6 and TRBJ1-6): DAGVTQSPTHLIKTRGQQVTLRCSPKSGHDTVSWYQQALGQGPQFIFQYYEEEERQRGNFPDRFSGHQFPNYSSELNVNALLLGDSALYLCASSLVGGLSPLHFGNGTRLTVT.

The gene calls are TRBV3-1 (or the pseudogene TRBV3-2) and TRBJ1-2; a possible D gene is TRBD1 (6 bases). Germline V lookup: CDR1 LGHDT, CDR2 YNNKEL (reference sequence). There are 14 residues in the CDR3. V shed 5 bases and J shed 4 bases, with 14 bases lying between them. Here the CDR3 reads CASSARQASYGYTF. As DNA, the CDR3 is TGTGCCAGCAGCGCCCGACAGGCTTCCTATGGCTACACCTTC.

The chain uses TRBV20-1 and TRBJ2-7; 7 positions agree with TRBD2. Germline V lookup: CDR1 DFQATT, CDR2 SNEGSKA (reference sequence). This CDR3 region has 11 residues. V shed 3 bases, J shed 7 bases, and the junction held 3 bases outside the gene matches. This CDR3 is CSASGRREQYF. The CDR3 nucleotides read TGCAGTGCTAGCGGGAGGAGAGAGCAGTACTTC.

This sequence joins TRBV18 and TRBJ2-1; 8 bases are a match to TRBD2. Germline CDR1 reads KGHSH; CDR2 reads LQKENI. The CDR3 length is 14 residues. Trimming at V came to 1 base and at J to 8 bases, leaving 4 bases not matched to a gene. CDR3 in DNA: TGTGCCAGCTCACCACGGCGGGAGGTCGATGAGCAGTTCTTC. Translating it yields CASSPRREVDEQFF. Looking up the rest from reference TRBV18 and TRBJ2-1 gives the full variable domain: NAGVMQNPRHLVRRRGQEARLRCSPMKGHSHVYWYRQLPEEGLKFMVYLQKENIIDESGMPKERFSAEFPKEGPSILRIQQVVRGDSAAYFCASSPRREVDEQFFGPGTRLTVL.

The chain has TRBV5-4 and TRBJ1-6; TRBD1 is a possible D gene (5 bases). Germline lookup yields CDR1 SGHNT and CDR2 YYREEE (reference sequence). This CDR3 region has 16 residues. V was trimmed by 4 bases and J by 6 bases, leaving 17 bases between them. This CDR3 reads CASSRGLTGSNSPLHF. CDR3 coding DNA: TGTGCCAGCAGCCGGGGTCTAACAGGATCTAATTCACCCCTCCACTTT.

V usage is TRBV18 and J usage is TRBJ1-5; maybe TRBD1 (6 bases). The ends were cut back, 6 bases at V and 9 bases at J, with 12 bases in the middle. The CDR3 totals 12 residues. Per germline, CDR1 KGHSH and CDR2 LQKENI. Written as DNA, the CDR3 is TGTGCCAGCTCGACCGGACAGCCGCCCCAGCATTTT. Translated, it gives CASSTGQPPQHF. The entire variable domain, with the rest obtained from reference TRBV18 and TRBJ1-5, is as follows: NAGVMQNPRHLVRRRGQEARLRCSPMKGHSHVYWYRQLPEEGLKFMVYLQKENIIDESGMPKERFSAEFPKEGPSILRIQQVVRGDSAAYFCASSTGQPPQHFGDGTRLSIL.

The CDR3 sequence is CASSLELSGNTIYF. Written as DNA, the CDR3 is TGTGCCAGCAGTTTGGAGCTCTCTGGAAACACCATATATTTT. The chain combines TRBV6-2 or TRBV6-3 with TRBJ1-3; D ambiguous. Trimming shortened V by 4 bases and J by 0 bases, and 7 bases separated the two germline ends. The CDR3 consists of 14 residues. Looked up from germline, CDR1 is MNHEY and CDR2 is SVGEGT.

The chain combines TRBV25-1 with TRBJ2-7; no reliable D call. Germline CDR1 and CDR2: MGHDK and SYGVNS. Trimming left V 5 bases short and J 3 bases short, with 8 bases between. The CDR3 runs to 12 residues. The CDR3 region has the DNA TGTGCCAGCAGTCCCCCCGGCTACGAGCAGTACTTC. Its translation: CASSPPGYEQYF.

The genes are TRBV5-1 and TRBJ1-4; D is ambiguous. Deletions cut 0 bases from V and 3 bases from J, with 15 bases between. Germline V gene data show CDR1 as SGHRS and CDR2 as YFSETQ. The length of the CDR3 is 17 residues. The CDR3 DNA is TGCGCCAGCAGCTTGGTGGGGAGTTCGAGTGCTAATGAAAAACTGTTTTTT. Protein sequence: CASSLVGSSSANEKLFF.

The chain carries TRBV5-8 and TRBJ1-5, with D possibly being TRBD1 (5 bases). The CDR3 consists of 16 residues. Trimming stripped 4 bases from V and 0 bases from J, with 14 bases between. The germline CDR1 and CDR2 sequences are SGHTS and YDEGEE. CDR3 loop: CASSPGGTYSNQPQHF. CDR3 in DNA: TGTGCCAGCAGCCCTGGCGGGACCTATAGCAATCAGCCCCAGCATTTT.

The chain links TRBV4-1 to TRBJ1-3, with D uncertain. There are 16 residues in the CDR3. CDR1 is MGHRA, CDR2 YSYEKL, per germline. With 4 bases removed from V and 0 bases from J, the gap between germline ends came to 13 bases. The CDR3 DNA reads TGCGCCAGCAGCCTACAATTTGGGAGCTCTGGAAACACCATATATTTT. Protein product: CASSLQFGSSGNTIYF.

The chain couples TRBV25-1 to TRBJ1-2; perhaps TRBD1 as D (5 bases). CDR1 and CDR2 (germline): MGHDK, SYGVNS. The ends were cut back, 8 bases at V and 8 bases at J, with 12 bases in the middle. The CDR3 consists of 11 residues. The chain's CDR3 is CASGGASGYTF. The CDR3 DNA reads as TGTGCCAGCGGCGGGGCGTCGGGCTACACCTTC.

This chain joins TRBV2 and TRBJ1-2; D not certain. Trimming cost V 4 bases and J 9 bases, with 18 bases left between them. Germline CDR1 and CDR2: SNHLY and FYNNEI. The CDR3 totals 14 residues. In nucleotides, the CDR3 is TGTGCCAGCAGTGTGTCCTTGGCGATAAATAGCTACACCTTC. Amino acids: CASSVSLAINSYTF.

The chain links TRBV5-4 to TRBJ2-7; 10 nucleotides agree with TRBD2. Germline V gene sequence: CDR1 SGHNT, CDR2 YYREEE (reference sequence). The CDR3 runs to 16 residues. With V trimmed by 4 bases and J by 6 bases, 13 bases remained unmatched. The CDR3 loop is CASSAGMASGSGEQYF. Written as DNA, the CDR3 is TGTGCCAGCAGCGCCGGGATGGCTAGCGGGAGTGGCGAGCAGTACTTC. Looking up the rest from reference TRBV5-4 and TRBJ2-7 gives the full variable domain: ETGVTQSPTHLIKTRGQQVTLRCSSQSGHNTVSWYQQALGQGPQFIFQYYREEENGRGNFPPRFSGLQFPNYSSELNVNALELDDSALYLCASSAGMASGSGEQYFGPGTRLTVT.

The chain has TRBV5-1 and TRBJ1-5; 8 positions match TRBD1. The CDR3 loop spans 13 amino acids. V shed 2 bases, J shed 6 bases, and the junction held 1 base outside the gene matches. Germline CDR1 reads SGHRS; CDR2 reads YFSETQ. The CDR3 loop is CASSLGQGQPQHF. The CDR3, as DNA: TGCGCCAGCAGCTTAGGACAGGGTCAGCCCCAGCATTTT. Full variable domain (missing parts from reference TRBV5-1 and TRBJ1-5): KAGVTQTPRYLIKTRGQQVTLSCSPISGHRSVSWYQQTPGQGLQFLFEYFSETQRNKGNFPGRFSGRQFSNSRSEMNVSTLELGDSALYLCASSLGQGQPQHFGDGTRLSIL.

This sequence joins TRBV2 and TRBJ2-3, with no clear D. The CDR3 contains 13 residues. Germline V gene data show CDR1 as SNHLY and CDR2 as FYNNEI. V lost 5 bases to trimming and J lost 0 bases, with 6 bases between them. The CDR3 protein is CASSFASTDTQYF. The CDR3 DNA reads as TGTGCCAGCAGTTTCGCTAGCACAGATACGCAGTATTTT.

The chain uses TRBV6-5 and TRBJ1-6; the D gene is possibly TRBD1 (6 bases). Trimming removed 6 bases from V and 7 bases from J, with 13 bases in between. The length of the CDR3 is 14 residues. Germline CDR1 is MNHEY and CDR2 is SVGAGI. The CDR3 loop reads CASSGIRGNSPLHF. CDR3 DNA: TGTGCCAGCAGCGGGATCAGGGGAAATTCACCCCTCCACTTT.

V and J are TRBV10-3 and TRBJ1-5; D gene ambiguous. The CDR3 sequence is 14 residues long. Per the germline V gene, CDR1 is ENHRY and CDR2 is SYGVKD. Trimming stripped 2 bases from V and 5 bases from J, with 10 bases between. CDR3 nucleotides: TGTGCCATCAGTGAGACCCAAGAGTATCAGCCCCAGCATTTT. Protein product: CAISETQEYQPQHF.

V gene TRBV7-9 combines with J gene TRBJ2-7; D unclear. V shed 5 bases and J shed 0 bases, with 5 bases lying between them. The V gene's germline CDR1 is SEHNR and CDR2 FQNEAQ (reference sequence). There are 12 residues in the CDR3. The CDR3 DNA follows: TGTGCCAGCAGCGTCAGCTCCTACGAGCAGTACTTC. Translating gives CASSVSSYEQYF.

In this sample, this clone turned up once. The chain employs TRBV6-4 and TRBJ1-6; no clear D. CDR1 and CDR2 (germline): MRHNA, SNTAGT. V lost 2 bases and J lost 5, with 4 bases in between. The CDR3 has 13 amino acids. The CDR3 loop is CASSDKNNSPLHF. CDR3 bases: TGTGCCAGCAGTGACAAGAATAATTCACCCCTCCACTTT.

The V and J genes are TRBV27 and TRBJ1-5; D is possibly TRBD1 (6 bases). CDR3 length: 17 amino acids. The germline V and J ends were trimmed by 6 bases and 1 base, with 19 bases remaining between them. The V gene's germline CDR1 is MNHEY and CDR2 SMNVEV (reference sequence). This chain's CDR3 is CASSRSPRDTSNQPQHF. CDR3 DNA sequence: TGTGCCAGCAGCCGGTCTCCAAGGGACACCAGCAATCAGCCCCAGCATTTT.

This clone was seen just once. The chain carries TRBV30 and TRBJ2-7; weak D call: TRBD2 (7 bases). The germline V gene encodes CDR1 GTSNPN and CDR2 SVGIG (reference sequence). The CDR3 is made up of 13 amino acids. Trimming cost V 0 bases and J 4 bases, with 10 bases left between them. The CDR3 sequence: CAWSVGGVYEQYF. CDR3 DNA sequence: TGTGCCTGGAGTGTAGGGGGGGTATACGAGCAGTACTTC.

This chain joins TRBV12-5 and TRBJ2-7; 8 positions agree with TRBD1. From germline, CDR1 is LGHNT and CDR2 FRNRAP. The CDR3 is made up of 12 amino acids. Trimming at V came to 7 bases and at J to 2 bases, leaving 1 base not matched to a gene. CDR3 coding DNA: TGTGCTAGTGCAGGGGGCCCCTACGAGCAGTACTTC. Protein product: CASAGGPYEQYF.

This chain uses TRBV9 with TRBJ1-4; D is perhaps TRBD1 (5 bases). Germline-derived CDR1 and CDR2 are SGDLS and YYNGEE. This CDR3 is 15 amino acids long. The V end was cut by 4 bases, the J end by 4 bases, with 14 bases between. As DNA, the CDR3 is TGTGCCAGCAGCCCGCGGGACTTAGATAATGAAAAACTGTTTTTT. Encoded protein: CASSPRDLDNEKLFF.

The rearrangement links TRBV5-8 to TRBJ2-3; D is unclear. The CDR3 consists of 12 residues. V lost 2 bases to trimming and J lost 4 bases, with 5 bases between them. Germline V gives CDR1 SGHTS, CDR2 YDEGEE. The CDR3 coding sequence is TGTGCCAGCAGCTTCTCCCCAGATACGCAGTATTTT. Its protein is CASSFSPDTQYF.